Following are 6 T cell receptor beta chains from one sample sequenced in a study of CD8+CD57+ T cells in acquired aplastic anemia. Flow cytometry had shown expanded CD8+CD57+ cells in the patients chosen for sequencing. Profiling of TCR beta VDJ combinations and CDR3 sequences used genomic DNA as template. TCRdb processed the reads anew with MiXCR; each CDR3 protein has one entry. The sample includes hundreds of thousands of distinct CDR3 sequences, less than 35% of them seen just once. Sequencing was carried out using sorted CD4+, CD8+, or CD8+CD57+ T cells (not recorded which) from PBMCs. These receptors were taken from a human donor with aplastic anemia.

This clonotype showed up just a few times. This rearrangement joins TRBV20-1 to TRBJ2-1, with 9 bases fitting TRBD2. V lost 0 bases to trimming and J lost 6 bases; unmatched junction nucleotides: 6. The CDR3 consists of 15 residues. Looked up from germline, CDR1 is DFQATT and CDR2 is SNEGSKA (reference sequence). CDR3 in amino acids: CSARDLASGVNEQFF. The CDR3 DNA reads TGCAGTGCTAGAGATTTGGCTAGCGGGGTCAATGAGCAGTTCTTC.

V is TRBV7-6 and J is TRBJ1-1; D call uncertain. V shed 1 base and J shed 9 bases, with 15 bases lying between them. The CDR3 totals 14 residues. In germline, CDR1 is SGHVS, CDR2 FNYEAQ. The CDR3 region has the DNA TGTGCCAGCAGCTTAGATCCTTCGGACCTAAAAGCTTTCTTT. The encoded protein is CASSLDPSDLKAFF.

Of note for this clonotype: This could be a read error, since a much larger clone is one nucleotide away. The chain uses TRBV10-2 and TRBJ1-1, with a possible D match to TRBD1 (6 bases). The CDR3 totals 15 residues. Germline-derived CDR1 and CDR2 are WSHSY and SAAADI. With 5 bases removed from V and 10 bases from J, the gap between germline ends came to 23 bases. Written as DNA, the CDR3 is TGCGCCAGCAGTACCTCAAAAAATGGACAGATTGGAGCTTTCTTT. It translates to CASSTSKNGQIGAFF.

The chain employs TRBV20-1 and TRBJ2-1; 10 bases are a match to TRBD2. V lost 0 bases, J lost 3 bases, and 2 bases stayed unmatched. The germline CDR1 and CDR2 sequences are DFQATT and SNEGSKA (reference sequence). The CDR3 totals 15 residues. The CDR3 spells CSARDSGRGYNEQFF. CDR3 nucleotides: TGCAGTGCTAGAGACAGCGGGAGGGGCTACAATGAGCAGTTCTTC.

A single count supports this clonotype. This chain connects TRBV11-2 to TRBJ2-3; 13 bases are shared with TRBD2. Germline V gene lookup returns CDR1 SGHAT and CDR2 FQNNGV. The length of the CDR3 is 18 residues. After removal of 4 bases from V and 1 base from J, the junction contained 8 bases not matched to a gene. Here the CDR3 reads CASSSPTGTSGGTDTQYF. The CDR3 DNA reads TGTGCCAGCAGCTCCCCCACCGGGACTAGCGGGGGCACAGATACGCAGTATTTT.

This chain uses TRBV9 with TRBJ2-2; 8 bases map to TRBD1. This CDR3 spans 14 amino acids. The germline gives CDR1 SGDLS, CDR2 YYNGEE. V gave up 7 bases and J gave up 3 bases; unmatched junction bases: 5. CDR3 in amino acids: CASQGQAYTGELFF. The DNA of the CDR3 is TGTGCCAGCCAGGGACAGGCGTACACCGGGGAGCTGTTTTTT.